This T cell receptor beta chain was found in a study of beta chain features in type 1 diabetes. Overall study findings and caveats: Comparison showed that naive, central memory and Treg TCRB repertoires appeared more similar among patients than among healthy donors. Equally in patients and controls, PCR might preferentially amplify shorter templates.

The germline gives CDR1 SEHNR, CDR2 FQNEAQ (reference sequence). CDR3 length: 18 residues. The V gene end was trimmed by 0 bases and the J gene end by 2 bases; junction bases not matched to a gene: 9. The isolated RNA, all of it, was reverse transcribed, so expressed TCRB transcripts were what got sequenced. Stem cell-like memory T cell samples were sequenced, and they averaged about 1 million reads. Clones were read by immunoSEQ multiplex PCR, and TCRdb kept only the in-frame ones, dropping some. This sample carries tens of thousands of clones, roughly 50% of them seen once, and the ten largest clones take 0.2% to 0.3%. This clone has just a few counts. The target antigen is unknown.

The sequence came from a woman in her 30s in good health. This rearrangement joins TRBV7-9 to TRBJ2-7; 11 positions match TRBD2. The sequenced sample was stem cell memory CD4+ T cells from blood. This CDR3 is CASSLAWTSGLPTYEQYF. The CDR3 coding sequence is TGTGCCAGCAGCTTAGCTTGGACTAGCGGGTTGCCCACCTACGAGCAGTACTTC. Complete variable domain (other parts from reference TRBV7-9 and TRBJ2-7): DTGVSQNPRHKITKRGQNVTFRCDPISEHNRLYWYRQTLGQGPEFLTYFQNEAQLEKSRLLSDRFSAERPKGSFSTLEIQRTEQGDSAMYLCASSLAWTSGLPTYEQYFGPGTRLTVT.